This TCR beta chain appears in the sequencing data of a study of blood T cell repertoires in COVID-19. Study details: Italy, Spain and the United States were the sources of the convalescent and acute COVID-19 samples. PBMCs, B-cell-depleted T cells, or T cells provided the cDNA or gDNA that made up the material.

Germline V lookup: CDR1 MNHEY, CDR2 SMNVEV (reference sequence). The CDR3 is made up of 14 amino acids. V trimming: 6 bases; J trimming: 4 bases; junction bases outside the gene matches: 6. In the source study's methods: Scientists estimated how many nucleated cells there were by amplifying reference gene primers. Data came from immunoSEQ multiplex PCR; TCRdb stores just in-frame clones and leaves some out. V, J and clone size derive from that table, while D and trimming were established from the DNA sequence. Among some 96,000 clones, roughly 85% were seen once, and the ten largest hold approximately 10%.

The chain links TRBV27 to TRBJ2-7, with 10 bases fitting TRBD2. The sequencing sample was made of peripheral blood. This TCR was sampled from a human donor in a cohort sampled during active COVID-19. This CDR3 reads CASRRTSGPYEQYF. The CDR3 region has the DNA TGTGCCAGCAGGCGGACTAGCGGACCATACGAGCAGTACTTC.